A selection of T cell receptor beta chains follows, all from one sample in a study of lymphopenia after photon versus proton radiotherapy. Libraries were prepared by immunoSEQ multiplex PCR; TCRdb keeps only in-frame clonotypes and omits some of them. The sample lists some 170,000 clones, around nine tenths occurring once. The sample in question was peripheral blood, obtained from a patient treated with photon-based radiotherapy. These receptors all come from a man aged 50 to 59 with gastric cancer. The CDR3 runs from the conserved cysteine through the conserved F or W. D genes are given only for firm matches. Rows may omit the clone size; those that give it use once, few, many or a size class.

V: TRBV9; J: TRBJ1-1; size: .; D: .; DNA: TGTGCCAGCAGCGTGCGGCGGGACGTTATGAACACTGAAGCTTTCTTT; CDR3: CASSVRRDVMNTEAFF
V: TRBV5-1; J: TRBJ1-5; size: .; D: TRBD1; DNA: TGCGCCAGCAGTCCCGGGACAGGGGTGAATCAGCCCCAGCATTTT; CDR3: CASSPGTGVNQPQHF
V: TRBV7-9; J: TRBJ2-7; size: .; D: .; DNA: TGTGCCAGCAGCCCCCGAGTTTACACAGACCTCAACTACGAGCAGTACTTC; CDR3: CASSPRVYTDLNYEQYF
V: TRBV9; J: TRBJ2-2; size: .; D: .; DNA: TGTGCCAGCAGCCCACGGACGGACACCGGGGAGCTGTTTTTT; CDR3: CASSPRTDTGELFF
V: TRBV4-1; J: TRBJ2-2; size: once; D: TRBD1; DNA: TGCGCCAGCAGCTCCCGGACAGGGAGGACCGGGGAGCTGTTTTTT; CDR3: CASSSRTGRTGELFF
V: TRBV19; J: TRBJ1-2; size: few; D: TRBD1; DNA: TGTGCCAGTACCGGGACAGTCTCTAACTATGGCTACACCTTC; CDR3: CASTGTVSNYGYTF
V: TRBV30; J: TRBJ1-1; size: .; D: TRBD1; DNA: TGTGCCATCCAGGGGACAGGGCCATTGGAAGCTTTCTTT; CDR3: CAIQGTGPLEAFF
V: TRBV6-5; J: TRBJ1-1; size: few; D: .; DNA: TGTGCCAGCAGTTACTCCTGGCAGGGGAACACTGAAGCTTTCTTT; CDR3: CASSYSWQGNTEAFF
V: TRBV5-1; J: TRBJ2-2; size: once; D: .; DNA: TGCGCCAGCATCCGGGACCCGACGGGAGGGGAGCTGTTTTTT; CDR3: CASIRDPTGGELFF
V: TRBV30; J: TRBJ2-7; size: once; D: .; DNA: TGTGCCTGGAGTGGGATCGTCGGCTCCTACGAGCAGTACTTC; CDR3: CAWSGIVGSYEQYF
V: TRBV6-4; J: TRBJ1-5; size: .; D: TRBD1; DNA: TGTGCCAGCAACCCACAGGGACAGGGGGAAGGAAATCAGCCCCAGCATTTT; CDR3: CASNPQGQGEGNQPQHF
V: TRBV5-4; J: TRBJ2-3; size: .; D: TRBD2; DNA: TGTGCCAGCAGCATGGCGGGAGGTAACAGAGATACGCAGTATTTT; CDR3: CASSMAGGNRDTQYF
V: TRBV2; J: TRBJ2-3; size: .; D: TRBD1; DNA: TGTGCCAAAACCGGGACAGGGGTTAGCACAGATACGCAGTATTTT; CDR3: CAKTGTGVSTDTQYF
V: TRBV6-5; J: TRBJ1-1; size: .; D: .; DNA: TGTGCCAGCTGGGTAGGGTCCGGGAACACTGAAGCTTTCTTT; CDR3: CASWVGSGNTEAFF
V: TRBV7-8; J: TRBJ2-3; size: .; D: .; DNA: TGTGCCAGCAGCTCCGATCGAGATACGCAGTATTTT; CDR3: CASSSDRDTQYF
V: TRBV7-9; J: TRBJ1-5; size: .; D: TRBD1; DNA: TGTGCCAGCAGCTTAAATGCAGGGGGTGGCAATCAGCCCCAGCATTTT; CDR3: CASSLNAGGGNQPQHF
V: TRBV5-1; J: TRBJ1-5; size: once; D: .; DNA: TGCGCCAGCAGCCCGGCGGGAAGCAATCAGCCCCAGCATTTT; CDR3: CASSPAGSNQPQHF
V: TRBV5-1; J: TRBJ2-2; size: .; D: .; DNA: TGCGCCAGCAGCTTAAACTTCGTAGCGAGTTACGCCAACACCGGGGAGCTGTTTTTT; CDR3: CASSLNFVASYANTGELFF
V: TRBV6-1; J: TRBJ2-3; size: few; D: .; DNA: TGTGCCAGCAGTGTTGCTACTGTCCAGATGGGGGGTACGCAGTATTTT; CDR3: CASSVATVQMGGTQYF
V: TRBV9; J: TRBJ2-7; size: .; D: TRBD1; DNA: TGTGCCAGCAGCGCCAGGGACAGGACCTACGAGCAGTACTTC; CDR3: CASSARDRTYEQYF
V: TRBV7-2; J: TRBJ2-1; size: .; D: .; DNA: TGTGCCAGCAGCTTAGTGGAGGGCCCATGGGAGCAGTTCTTC; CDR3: CASSLVEGPWEQFF
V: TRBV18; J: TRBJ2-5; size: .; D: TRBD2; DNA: TGTGCCAGCTCACCGCCTAGCGGAGGTCTCCGGGGGACCCAGTACTTC; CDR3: CASSPPSGGLRGTQYF
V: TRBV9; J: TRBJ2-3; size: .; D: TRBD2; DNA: TGTGCCAGCAGCGTAGGTGGGAGGGACACAGATACGCAGTATTTT; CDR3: CASSVGGRDTDTQYF
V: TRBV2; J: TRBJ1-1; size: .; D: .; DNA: TGTGCCAGCGTAAGCCACATGAACACTGAAGCTTTCTTT; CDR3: CASVSHMNTEAFF
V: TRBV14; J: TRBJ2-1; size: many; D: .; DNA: TGTGCCAGCAGCCAAGGGGGAAATGAGCAGTTCTTC; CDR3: CASSQGGNEQFF
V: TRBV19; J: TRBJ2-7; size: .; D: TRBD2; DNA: TGTGCCAGTAGTGTGGGACTAGCGGGAGGAAACGAGCAGTACTTC; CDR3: CASSVGLAGGNEQYF
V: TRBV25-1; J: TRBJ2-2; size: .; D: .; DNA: TGTGCCAGCACCTTAGACAGTAGGACCGGGGAGCTGTTTTTT; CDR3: CASTLDSRTGELFF
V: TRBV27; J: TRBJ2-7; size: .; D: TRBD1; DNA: TGTGCCAGCAGTTGGGACAGGGGCTACGAGCAGTACTTC; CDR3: CASSWDRGYEQYF
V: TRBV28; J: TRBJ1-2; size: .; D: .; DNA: TGTGCCAGCAGTCGACGGGACACCAGACCTAACTATGGCTACACCTTC; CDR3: CASSRRDTRPNYGYTF
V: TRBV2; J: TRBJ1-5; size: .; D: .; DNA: TGTGCCAGCAGAGCGACGGTAGGATCTTATCAGCCCCAGCATTTT; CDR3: CASRATVGSYQPQHF
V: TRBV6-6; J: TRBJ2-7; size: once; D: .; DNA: TGTGCCAGCAGTCCCCAGGGGGGCGAGCAGTACTTC; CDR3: CASSPQGGEQYF
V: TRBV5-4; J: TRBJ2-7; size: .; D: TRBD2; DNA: TGTGCCAGCAGCGGGCCGGGACTAGCGGGAGGCGAGCAGTACTTC; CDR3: CASSGPGLAGGEQYF
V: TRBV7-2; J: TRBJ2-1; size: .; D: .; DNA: TGTGCCAGCAGCTTTTTCAGGACCCGCAATGAGCAGTTCTTC; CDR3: CASSFFRTRNEQFF
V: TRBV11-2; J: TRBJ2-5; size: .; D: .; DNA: TGTGCCAGCAGCTTAGTTCGAGGGAGAGAGACCCAGTACTTC; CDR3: CASSLVRGRETQYF
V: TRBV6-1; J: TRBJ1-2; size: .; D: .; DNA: TGTGCCAGCAGTGAAGATAACAGCAAGTTGGGGACCTTC; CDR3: CASSEDNSKLGTF
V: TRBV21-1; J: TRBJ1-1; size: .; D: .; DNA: TGTGCCAGCAGCAAGGGAGGGGAGAACACTGAAGCTTTCTTT; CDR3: CASSKGGENTEAFF
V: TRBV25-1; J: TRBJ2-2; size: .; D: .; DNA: TGTGCCAGCAGTGATCGGGGAACGATGAACACCGGGGAGCTGTTTTTT; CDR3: CASSDRGTMNTGELFF
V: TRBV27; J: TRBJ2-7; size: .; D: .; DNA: TGTGCCAGCAGTACATCGTCCCCCTACGAGCAGTACTTC; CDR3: CASSTSSPYEQYF
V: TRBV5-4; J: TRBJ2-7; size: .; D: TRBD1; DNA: TGTGCCAGCAGTACCGGGACAGGGGTTTACGAGCAGTACTTC; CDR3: CASSTGTGVYEQYF
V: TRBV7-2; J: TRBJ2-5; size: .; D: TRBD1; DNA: TGTGCCAGCAGCTTAGTGTACAGGGGTACGATAGGTGAAGAGACCCAGTACTTC; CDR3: CASSLVYRGTIGEETQYF
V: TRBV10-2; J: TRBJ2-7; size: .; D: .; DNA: TGCGCCAGCAAGAGTGGACATCCCTACGAGCAGTACTTC; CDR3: CASKSGHPYEQYF
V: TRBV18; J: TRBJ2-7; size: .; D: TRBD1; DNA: TGTGCCAGCTCACCAGGCAGGGGGTCCTCCTACGAGCAGTACTTC; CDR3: CASSPGRGSSYEQYF
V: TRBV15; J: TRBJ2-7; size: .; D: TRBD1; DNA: TGTGCCACCAGCAGACCGGGACAGGGGTACGAGCAGTACTTC; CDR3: CATSRPGQGYEQYF
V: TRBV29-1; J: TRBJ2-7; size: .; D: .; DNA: TGCAGCGTTGAACGGTATGTCCGACAGAGCTCCTACGAGCAGTACTTC; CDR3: CSVERYVRQSSYEQYF
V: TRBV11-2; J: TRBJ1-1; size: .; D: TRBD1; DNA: TGTGCCAGCAGCTTATCGACAGGGTGGGGCACTGAAGCTTTCTTT; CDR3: CASSLSTGWGTEAFF
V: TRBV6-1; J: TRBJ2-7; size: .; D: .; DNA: TGTGCCAGCAGTGAATGGGCAGGCCGGACCTACGAGCAGTACTTC; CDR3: CASSEWAGRTYEQYF
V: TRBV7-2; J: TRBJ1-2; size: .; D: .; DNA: TGTGCCAGCAGCTCCGGACAGAGAATCTATGGCTACACCTTC; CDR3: CASSSGQRIYGYTF
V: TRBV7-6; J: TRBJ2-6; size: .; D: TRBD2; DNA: TGTGCCAGCAGCTTAGACGCTAGCGGGTCTGGGGCCAACGTCCTGACTTTC; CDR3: CASSLDASGSGANVLTF
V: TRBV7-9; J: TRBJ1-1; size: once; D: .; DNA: TGTGCCAGCAGCTTAGCAAGAAGGACTCCCCGAGGGAACACTGAAGCTTTCTTT; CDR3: CASSLARRTPRGNTEAFF
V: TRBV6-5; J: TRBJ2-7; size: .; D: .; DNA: TGTGCCAGCAGGCCCGAGAGGGGCCGGGTCTACGAGCAGTACTTC; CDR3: CASRPERGRVYEQYF
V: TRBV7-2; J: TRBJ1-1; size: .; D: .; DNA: TGTGCCAGCAGCTTACAGTCTCTTTTGAACACTGAAGCTTTCTTT; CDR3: CASSLQSLLNTEAFF
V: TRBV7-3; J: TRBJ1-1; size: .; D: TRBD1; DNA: TGTGCCAGCAGCCAGGGGGCGAACACTGAAGCTTTCTTT; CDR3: CASSQGANTEAFF
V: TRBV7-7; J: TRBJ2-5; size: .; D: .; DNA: TGTGCCAGCAGCTCGGGTCCACGGGGGGAGACCCAGTACTTC; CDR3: CASSSGPRGETQYF
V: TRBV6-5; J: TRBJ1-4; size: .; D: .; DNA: TGTGCCAGCAGTTCAGGGGAAGGAGGTGAAAAACTGTTTTTT; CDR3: CASSSGEGGEKLFF